This T cell receptor (beta chain) came from a study of blood T cell repertoires in COVID-19. Turning to the study itself: PBMCs, B-cell-depleted T cells, or T cells provided the cDNA or gDNA that made up the material.

Per the original data handling: The assay estimated nucleated cells by amplifying reference gene primers. The assay was immunoSEQ multiplex PCR, and TCRdb's table has in-frame clones only and misses some. That table gives V, J and clone size, and the DNA gave D and trimming. This table holds around 250,000 clones, around 86% found once. From germline, CDR1 is SGHRS and CDR2 YFSETQ. The CDR3 covers 15 residues. J lost 5 bases, V lost 2 bases, and 7 bases had no gene match. The clonotype comes from an elderly man with acute or convalescent COVID-19. The material sequenced was peripheral blood. The chain uses TRBV5-1 and TRBJ2-3; 8 nucleotides match TRBD2. CDR3 loop: CASSFSAGEGDTQYF. The CDR3, as DNA: TGCGCCAGCAGCTTTTCAGCGGGAGAGGGAGATACGCAGTATTTT.